This entry lists 28 T cell receptor beta chains sequenced from one sample in a study of identical twins. TCRdb ran MiXCR on the 5' RACE reads and lists one entry per CDR3 protein. The sample yields 500,000 to 650,000 distinct CDR3 sequences, less than 9% seen once. The same sample was also used in a study of yellow fever vaccine responses in identical twins.

The sample consisted of PBMCs. Receptor source: a woman aged 18-29 years in good health.

At least ten counts were recorded for this clonotype. The J gene is TRBJ2-1, the V gene TRBV12-3 or TRBV12-4; no clear D. The V end lost 4 bases, the J end lost 5 bases, and 9 bases lay between the germline ends. The CDR3 has 13 amino acids. The CDR3 DNA is TGTGCCAGCAGTTACTTTGGAGACAATGAGCAGTTCTTC. Translated: CASSYFGDNEQFF.

This clonotype was counted many times. The CDR3 is CASRYLATNHNEQFF. In DNA form, the CDR3 reads TGCGCCAGCAGGTATCTAGCGACCAACCACAATGAGCAGTTCTTC. This chain uses TRBV5-1 with TRBJ2-1; D might be TRBD2 (6 bases). This CDR3 has 15 residues. Trimming stripped 5 bases from V and 5 bases from J, with 17 bases between. Germline CDR1 and CDR2: SGHRS and YFSETQ.

This clonotype was seen ten or more times. V and J are TRBV7-2 and TRBJ2-7, with no clear D. V lost 2 bases, J lost 2 bases, and 10 bases lay in between. The CDR3 is 14 amino acids. Germline CDR1 and CDR2: SGHTA and FQGNSA. Written as DNA, the CDR3 is TGTGCCAGCAGCTTATCCGTTTCCCCCTACGAGCAGTACGTC. Translation: CASSLSVSPYEQYV.

This clonotype was counted ten times or more. The chain links TRBV10-3 to TRBJ1-6, with D perhaps TRBD1 (5 bases). Trimming removed 0 bases from V and 8 bases from J, with 5 bases in between. Germline values: CDR1 ENHRY, CDR2 SYGVKD. The CDR3 is 13 amino acids. The CDR3 region is CAISESGDSPLHF. The CDR3 DNA follows: TGTGCCATCAGTGAGTCGGGGGATTCACCCCTCCACTTT.

This clonotype was counted only a few times. This sequence joins TRBV11-1 and TRBJ2-7; no reliable D call. The CDR3 is 15 residues long. The V gene lost 6 bases and the J gene lost 1 base, with 16 bases spanning the gap. Germline CDR1 SGHAT, CDR2 FQDESV (reference sequence). CDR3 nucleotides: TGTGCCAGCAGTTCCGCGGTTGCGAAATCCTACGAGCAGTACTTC. Translating gives CASSSAVAKSYEQYF.

Ten or more counts support this clonotype. The rearrangement uses TRBV6-5 and TRBJ1-1, with 7 bases that match TRBD1. Germline loops: CDR1 MNHEY, CDR2 SVGAGI. This CDR3 has 15 amino acids. Unmatched junction bases numbered 2, after V lost 0 bases and J lost 1 base. This CDR3 is CASSYSGTANTEAFF. For the CDR3, the DNA is TGTGCCAGCAGTTACTCGGGGACAGCGAACACTGAAGCTTTCTTT.

This clonotype was observed a handful of times. This sequence joins TRBV29-1 and TRBJ2-1, with a weak D call TRBD2 (6 bases). V was pared by 4 bases and J by 7 bases, with 14 bases between. Germline V gives CDR1 SQVTM, CDR2 ANQGSEA. This CDR3 contains 13 residues. This CDR3 reads CSVVWEVWNEQFF. The CDR3 coding sequence is TGCAGCGTTGTGTGGGAGGTTTGGAATGAGCAGTTCTTC.

This clonotype has a count of ten or more. V usage is TRBV6-2 or TRBV6-3 and J usage is TRBJ2-7, with 11 bases identical to TRBD1. This CDR3 is 14 amino acids long. Germline-derived CDR1 and CDR2 are MNHEY and SVGEGT. Trimming took 6 bases from V and 4 from J; bases not matched to a gene: 5. This chain's CDR3 is CASRDRGRGYEQYF. CDR3 nucleotide sequence: TGTGCCAGCAGGGACAGGGGGCGCGGTTACGAGCAGTACTTC.

The sample holds a few counts of this clonotype. The J gene is TRBJ2-2, the V gene TRBV6-2 or TRBV6-3, with D perhaps TRBD1 (6 bases). With 5 bases removed from V and 2 bases from J, the gap between germline ends came to 12 bases. The CDR3 spans 15 residues. The germline gives CDR1 MNHEY, CDR2 SVGEGT. The CDR3 nucleotides are TGTGCCAGCAGTCGACAGGTTTACAACACCGGGGAGCTGTTTTTT. Translating it yields CASSRQVYNTGELFF.

This clonotype appeared a few times. The chain links TRBV9 to TRBJ2-1, with 9 nucleotides matching TRBD2. The CDR3 totals 19 residues. The germline V gene has CDR1 SGDLS and CDR2 YYNGEE. V lost 0 bases to trimming and J lost 2 bases; unmatched junction nucleotides: 12. The CDR3 sequence: CASSVGGLLGGRAYNEQFF. The CDR3 DNA sequence: TGTGCCAGCAGCGTAGGGGGTTTATTAGGCGGGAGGGCCTACAATGAGCAGTTCTTC. The variable domain in full, completed from reference TRBV9 and TRBJ2-1, reads DSGVTQTPKHLITATGQRVTLRCSPRSGDLSVYWYQQSLDQGLQFLIQYYNGEERAKGNILERFSAQQFPDLHSELNLSSLELGDSALYFCASSVGGLLGGRAYNEQFFGPGTRLTVL.

This clonotype was found a few times. V usage is TRBV7-8 and J usage is TRBJ2-7; tentative D call: TRBD2 (6 bases). This CDR3 spans 15 amino acids. Trimming removed 3 bases from V and 2 bases from J, with 14 bases in between. Germline-derived CDR1 and CDR2 are SGHVS and FQNEAQ. CDR3 coding DNA: TGTGCCAGCAGCTTTCCGGGAGCGCAGCCCTACGAGCAGTACTTC. Amino acids: CASSFPGAQPYEQYF. Complete variable domain (other parts from reference TRBV7-8 and TRBJ2-7): GAGVSQSPRYKVAKRGQDVALRCDPISGHVSLFWYQQALGQGPEFLTYFQNEAQLDKSGLPSDRFFAERPEGSVSTLKIQRTQQEDSAVYLCASSFPGAQPYEQYFGPGTRLTVT.

This clonotype was observed many times. The chain uses TRBV6-5 and TRBJ2-5; D ambiguous. CDR3 length: 15 amino acids. CDR1 MNHEY and CDR2 SVGAGI come from the germline V gene. V was trimmed by 2 bases and J by 1 base, leaving 11 bases between them. CDR3 region: CASSYIGQSQETQYF. Here the CDR3 DNA reads TGTGCCAGCAGTTACATTGGGCAGTCCCAAGAGACCCAGTACTTC.

Ten or more counts support this clonotype. The gene calls are TRBV4-1 and TRBJ1-4; 7 nucleotides align to TRBD1. This CDR3 has 13 amino acids. J gave up 17 bases and V 5 bases, and 14 bases lay outside the gene matches. Germline values: CDR1 MGHRA, CDR2 YSYEKL. CDR3 protein: CASSFWTGGQRFF. As DNA, the CDR3 is TGCGCCAGCAGCTTCTGGACAGGAGGTCAACGATTTTTT.

This clonotype has at least ten counts. The chain's CDR3 is CASRTGLAGPYEQYF. DNA of the CDR3: TGTGCCAGCAGGACAGGACTAGCGGGCCCCTACGAGCAGTACTTC. The chain uses TRBV3-1 and TRBJ2-7; 11 bases agree with TRBD2. The CDR3 length is 15 residues. Trimming at V came to 6 bases and at J to 2 bases, leaving 6 bases not matched to a gene. Per germline, CDR1 LGHDT and CDR2 YNNKEL (reference sequence).

The table lists this clonotype with a few counts. V usage is TRBV5-1 and J usage is TRBJ1-1; D remains unclear. CDR1 and CDR2 (germline): SGHRS, YFSETQ. V was cut by 6 bases and J by 1 base, with 13 bases left in between. The CDR3 runs 14 residues. The DNA of the CDR3 is TGCGCCAGCACCCTGAGGTGGCAGAACACTGAAGCTTTCTTT. Encoded protein: CASTLRWQNTEAFF.

This clonotype has a count of ten or more. The chain is built from TRBV29-1 and TRBJ2-2, with D possibly being TRBD1 or TRBD2 (5 bases each). Germline V lookup: CDR1 SQVTM, CDR2 ANQGSEA. The CDR3 is 18 residues long. With 3 bases removed from V and 0 bases from J, the gap between germline ends came to 20 bases. CDR3 loop: CSVDGGAEGYANTGELFF. The CDR3 region has the DNA TGCAGCGTTGATGGGGGTGCAGAAGGATACGCGAACACCGGGGAGCTGTTTTTT.

The chain links TRBV20-1 to TRBJ1-1; TRBD1 agrees at 10 bases. The length of the CDR3 is 15 residues. V trimming: 1 base; J trimming: 4 bases; junction bases outside the gene matches: 6. Per the germline V gene, CDR1 is DFQATT and CDR2 is SNEGSKA (reference sequence). The CDR3 DNA sequence: TGCAGTGCTAGAGGCCAGACAGGGGGCATCACTGAAGCTTTCTTT. Translated, it gives CSARGQTGGITEAFF.

This clonotype occurred many times. V is TRBV10-3 and J is TRBJ2-1; D perhaps matches TRBD2 (5 bases). CDR3 length: 15 residues. V was trimmed by 2 bases and J by 4 bases, leaving 12 bases between them. The germline gives CDR1 ENHRY, CDR2 SYGVKD. The CDR3: CAISEGMGEYNEQFF. The CDR3 DNA follows: TGTGCCATCAGTGAGGGTATGGGAGAGTACAATGAGCAGTTCTTC.

The chain carries TRBV27 and TRBJ2-5; 7 positions match TRBD1. Germline V gene sequence: CDR1 MNHEY, CDR2 SMNVEV (reference sequence). The CDR3 covers 14 residues. The trim removed 6 bases at V and 2 bases at J, leaving 6 bases unmatched. CDR3 residues: CASSRFRGQETQYF. The CDR3 DNA sequence: TGTGCCAGCAGCAGGTTCAGGGGGCAAGAGACCCAGTACTTC.

The rearrangement links TRBV7-2 to TRBJ2-7; D gene uncertain. V was pared by 5 bases and J by 0 bases, with 14 bases between. CDR3 length: 15 residues. CDR1 is SGHTA and CDR2 is FQGNSA in the germline V gene. This CDR3 is CASSPGVVISYEQYF. CDR3 nucleotides: TGTGCCAGCAGCCCGGGCGTCGTTATCTCCTACGAGCAGTACTTC.

This clonotype was seen at least ten times. The CDR3 reads CASSQTGLAGGNEQFF. CDR3 nucleotide sequence: TGCGCCAGCAGCCAAACAGGACTAGCGGGAGGTAATGAGCAGTTCTTC. This chain joins TRBV4-1 and TRBJ2-1; 14 bases fit TRBD2. Looked up from germline, CDR1 is MGHRA and CDR2 is YSYEKL. V was clipped by 2 bases and J by 7 bases; unmatched bases: 4. This CDR3 is built from 16 residues.

The CDR3 DNA reads as TGTGCCAGCAGTGAACTGGTCTGGGAGACAGGCTTGTACCTGTTTTTT. This codes for CASSELVWETGLYLFF. The chain is built from TRBV6-1 and TRBJ1-4; TRBD1 might be the D (6 bases). CDR3 length: 16 residues. In germline, CDR1 is MNHNS, CDR2 SASEGT. Trimming took off 2 bases at V and 14 bases at J, with 24 bases between the two ends.

This clonotype showed up many times. A read error may account for a junction end that differs from germline. The chain joins TRBV12-3 or TRBV12-4 to TRBJ2-1; 10 bases map to TRBD2. This CDR3 has 15 residues. The CDR3 bases are TGTGCCAGCAGTCTAGCTCTAGCGGGGGACAATGAGCAGTTCTTC. Translated, it gives CASSLALAGDNEQFF.

In this sample, this clonotype turned up many times. The chain employs TRBV29-1 and TRBJ2-3, with 9 bases aligning to TRBD2. Germline CDR1 reads SQVTM; CDR2 reads ANQGSEA. CDR3 length: 16 residues. V gave up 3 bases and J gave up 3 bases; unmatched junction bases: 10. The CDR3 nucleotides read TGCAGCGTTGAGTACCCACTAGCGGGTGGGACAGATACGCAGTATTTT. Translated, it gives CSVEYPLAGGTDTQYF.

This clonotype was found a few times. The chain is built from TRBV12-3 or TRBV12-4 and TRBJ1-2; D is ambiguous. Trimming removed 6 bases from V and 4 bases from J, with 12 bases in between. This CDR3 is built from 13 residues. CDR3 sequence (DNA): TGTGCCAGCAGCTCCACAGTGGGCTATGGCTACACCTTC. It is translated as CASSSTVGYGYTF.

In this sample, this clonotype turned up a few times. This rearrangement joins TRBV6-1 to TRBJ2-1; 9 positions match TRBD2. The V gene end was trimmed by 7 bases and the J gene end by 7 bases; junction bases not matched to a gene: 11. The length of the CDR3 is 15 residues. Germline CDR1 is MNHNS and CDR2 is SASEGT. The CDR3 reads CASNDRGRGRNEQFF. The CDR3 region has the DNA TGTGCCAGCAACGACCGCGGGAGGGGGCGGAATGAGCAGTTCTTC.

This clonotype occurred a few times. V is TRBV28 and J is TRBJ2-2, with 8 bases aligning to TRBD1. CDR3 length equals 15 residues. In germline, CDR1 is MDHEN, CDR2 SYDVKM. The trim removed 8 bases at V and 5 bases at J, leaving 10 bases unmatched. DNA of the CDR3: TGTGCCAGCGGCCCCGGGACAGGCGGTACCGGGGAGCTGTTTTTT. This encodes CASGPGTGGTGELFF.

This clonotype appeared a few times. The J gene is TRBJ2-7, the V gene TRBV2; 7 bases match TRBD1. The J segment lost 5 bases and the V segment lost 4 bases, leaving 14 bases of the junction unmatched. CDR3 length: 16 amino acids. CDR1 is SNHLY and CDR2 is FYNNEI in the germline V gene. The CDR3 DNA follows: TGTGCCAGCAGTGGGATTATCGACAGGGTGGCCCACGAGCAGTACTTC. Its translation: CASSGIIDRVAHEQYF.